This is a list of T cell receptor beta chains from one sample in a study of T-cell memory formation after mild COVID-19. From the 5' RACE reads, TCRdb called clonotypes with MiXCR, one entry per CDR3 protein. The profile shows about 450,000 distinct CDR3 sequences, less than 25% of them singletons. What was sequenced was PBMCs or a T cell subset sorted from them (not recorded which). The receptor source for this set is an adult woman who had mild COVID-19 (a few samples of this study predate the infection). Cell type and time point are not known. Each CDR3 is given with its conserved first and last residue. D genes are given only for firm matches. Expanded clones are given a class, and other clones once, few, many or no size at all.

V	D	J	size	DNA	CDR3
TRBV12-3/TRBV12-4	NA	TRBJ1-3	few	TGTGCCAGTGGTTGGGGAAAGAGCTCTGGAAACACCATATATTTT	CASGWGKSSGNTIYF
TRBV3-1	TRBD2	TRBJ2-7	NA	TGTGCCAGCAGCCCCTCACTAGCGGGGGCGAGGTCGGCCTACGAGCAGTACTTC	CASSPSLAGARSAYEQYF
TRBV25-1	TRBD1	TRBJ2-3	few	TGTGCCAGCAGTGACGGGACAGACCACACAGATACGCAGTATTTT	CASSDGTDHTDTQYF
TRBV7-2	NA	TRBJ2-1	few	TGTGCCAGCGCCCCAGAGCTCCGGGCCCTGGAGCAGTTCTTC	CASAPELRALEQFF
TRBV6-2/TRBV6-3	NA	TRBJ1-1	NA	TGTGCCAGCAGTTGGGGACTCATGAACACTGAAGCTTTCTTT	CASSWGLMNTEAFF
TRBV19	NA	TRBJ2-1	NA	TGTGCCAGTAGTATAGTTGGAGGGACACCATACAATGAGCAGTTCTTC	CASSIVGGTPYNEQFF
TRBV20-1	NA	TRBJ2-7	many	TGCAGTGTCAGGGTCAGGAGGGGCTACGAGCAGTACTTC	CSVRVRRGYEQYF
TRBV15	NA	TRBJ2-3	NA	TGTGCCACCAGCAGAGATACAGATACGCAGTATTTT	CATSRDTDTQYF
TRBV4-2	TRBD1	TRBJ1-1	NA	TGTGCCAGCAGCCAGGCTGACAGGGCGAACACTGAAGCTTTCTTT	CASSQADRANTEAFF
TRBV5-5	TRBD1	TRBJ1-2	NA	TGTGCCAGCCGACTTAGGACAGGGCAGGGGGATGGCTACACCTTC	CASRLRTGQGDGYTF
TRBV19	NA	TRBJ2-1	NA	TGTGCCAGTAGTATAGTCTCGGACAATGAGCAGTTCTTC	CASSIVSDNEQFF
TRBV19	NA	TRBJ1-5	few	TGTGCCAGTAGTATAGCCAGGGCTGAGGTCGATCAGCCCCAGCATTTT	CASSIARAEVDQPQHF
TRBV7-3	TRBD2	TRBJ2-1	NA	TGTGCCAGCAGCTTAACGGGACTAGCGGACAATGAGCAGTTCTTC	CASSLTGLADNEQFF
TRBV5-7	NA	TRBJ1-5	NA	TGTGCCAGCAGCTCGGGAAGGCCAAGAAATCAGCCCCAGCATTTT	CASSSGRPRNQPQHF
TRBV20-1	NA	TRBJ1-1	NA	TGCAGTGCTAAAGGGGGTCTAAACACTGAAGCTTTCTTT	CSAKGGLNTEAFF
TRBV3-1	TRBD2	TRBJ2-3	NA	TGTGCCAGCAGCTCCCAACGGCTAGCGGGGGGGCCAGATACGCAGTATTTT	CASSSQRLAGGPDTQYF
TRBV5-5	NA	TRBJ1-1	NA	TGTGCCAGCAGCTTAAATGGTCGAGGGTGGACTGAAGCTTTCTTT	CASSLNGRGWTEAFF
TRBV15	NA	TRBJ1-1	few	TGTGCCACCAGGGAAAGACGGGAAACAGGGCTCACTGAAGCTTTCTTT	CATRERRETGLTEAFF
TRBV5-1	NA	TRBJ2-7	many	TGCGCCAGCAGCTTGGACATCTACGAGCAGTACTTC	CASSLDIYEQYF
TRBV6-1	TRBD1	TRBJ1-2	few	TGTGCCAGCAGCGGGACAGGCGAGACCTATGGCTACACCTTC	CASSGTGETYGYTF
TRBV7-9	NA	TRBJ2-7	few	TGTGCCAGCAGCTTAGGACAGTTCTACGAGCAGTACTTC	CASSLGQFYEQYF
TRBV18	NA	TRBJ2-4	few	TGTGCCAGCTCACCAGGGTTCCTAGCCAAAAACATTCAGTACTTC	CASSPGFLAKNIQYF
TRBV4-3	TRBD1	TRBJ2-7	many	TGCGCCAGCAGCCAAGTTGGGGACAGCTCCTACGAGCAGTACTTC	CASSQVGDSSYEQYF
TRBV27	TRBD2	TRBJ2-1	NA	TGTGCCAGCAGTTGGACTAGCGGGAGGTACCATAGAGAGCAGTTCTTC	CASSWTSGRYHREQFF
TRBV10-3	NA	TRBJ1-1	NA	TGTGCCATCAGTGAGATTGGTGGTCCCTCCAGGAACACTGAAGCTTTCTTT	CAISEIGGPSRNTEAFF
TRBV5-1	NA	TRBJ2-7	many	TGCGCCAGCAGCTTTTTTCAGGGAGTCTACGAGCAGTACTTC	CASSFFQGVYEQYF
TRBV5-6	TRBD1	TRBJ1-1	many	TGTGCCAGCAGTCGGGACAGGGAAGCTTTCTTT	CASSRDREAFF
TRBV10-3	TRBD1	TRBJ2-7	NA	TGTGCCATCAGTGACAGACAGGGTTACGAGCAGTACTTC	CAISDRQGYEQYF
TRBV10-3	TRBD1	TRBJ2-7	NA	TGTGCCATCAGTGTGGGACAGGGGCGCTACGAGCAGTACTTC	CAISVGQGRYEQYF
TRBV20-1	NA	TRBJ1-2	NA	TGCAGTGCTAGAGCCCCGCGAATTGGCTACACCTTC	CSARAPRIGYTF
TRBV7-6	TRBD1	TRBJ2-3	once	TGTGCCAGCAGCTCCCGAAGACCGGACAGGGGAAACTCAGATACGCAGTATTTT	CASSSRRPDRGNSDTQYF
TRBV24-1	NA	TRBJ2-5	NA	TGTGCCACCAGTGATCCCGCCCAGGGCCGGGAGACCCAGTACTTC	CATSDPAQGRETQYF
TRBV6-5	NA	TRBJ2-3	NA	TGTGCCAGCAGTTACGGGTCGGCAGATACGCAGTATTTT	CASSYGSADTQYF
TRBV4-2	NA	TRBJ2-1	NA	TGTGCCAGCAGCCAAGATTGGAGGGGGGGCTACAATGAGCAGTTCTTC	CASSQDWRGGYNEQFF
TRBV12-3/TRBV12-4	TRBD2	TRBJ2-1	NA	TGTGCCAGCAGTTCTACTAGCGGGAGACGGAATGAGCAGTTCTTC	CASSSTSGRRNEQFF
TRBV5-1	NA	TRBJ1-4	few	TGCGCCAGCAGCTTTCGGGGACAACCTGAAAAACTGTTTTTT	CASSFRGQPEKLFF
TRBV19	TRBD1	TRBJ2-7	NA	TGTGCCAGTAGTATAACGGACAGGTACCACGAGCAGTACTTC	CASSITDRYHEQYF
TRBV4-3	NA	TRBJ2-2	once	TGCGCCAGCAGCCAAGATCTTAAGCCCGGGGAGCTGTTTTTT	CASSQDLKPGELFF
TRBV7-3	TRBD2	TRBJ2-1	NA	TGTGCCAGCAGCCCGACTAGCGGGGTAAGCAATGAGCAGTTCTTC	CASSPTSGVSNEQFF
TRBV4-1	NA	TRBJ1-6	NA	TGCGCCAGCAGCCAAGGGCGAGATTATAATTCACCCCTCCACTTT	CASSQGRDYNSPLHF
TRBV2	NA	TRBJ1-6	NA	TGTGCCAGCAGCAGGGACTCCTATAATTCACCCCTCCACTTT	CASSRDSYNSPLHF
TRBV7-3	NA	TRBJ2-7	NA	TGTGCCAGCAGCTTAACTCCGACTAGTAGCCCCTACGAGCAGTACTTC	CASSLTPTSSPYEQYF
TRBV12-3/TRBV12-4	NA	TRBJ1-4	NA	TGTGCCAGCAGTAGGCCAGGGATTGAAAAACTGTTTTTT	CASSRPGIEKLFF
TRBV6-6	NA	TRBJ2-1	NA	TGTGCCAGCAGTTACGGGAGAGACAGAAATGAGCAGTTCTTC	CASSYGRDRNEQFF
TRBV12-3/TRBV12-4	TRBD1	TRBJ1-2	NA	TGTGCCAGCAGCCAAAGGGGGACAGCTAACTATGGCTACACCTTC	CASSQRGTANYGYTF
TRBV28	TRBD1	TRBJ1-1	few	TGTGCCAGCAGTTTGGGCGGACAGGGGGCTACTGAAGCTTTCTTT	CASSLGGQGATEAFF
TRBV5-6	NA	TRBJ1-3	NA	TGTGCCAGCAGCTTGCCGACAGCCTCTCTCTCTGGAAACACCATATATTTT	CASSLPTASLSGNTIYF
TRBV20-1	TRBD2	TRBJ2-7	NA	TGCAGTGCTAGAGTAATAGCGGGGATCGCCTACGAGCAGTACTTC	CSARVIAGIAYEQYF
TRBV19	NA	TRBJ2-7	NA	TGTGCCAGTAGTATGCTGGAGGGGACCTACGAGCAGTACTTC	CASSMLEGTYEQYF
TRBV5-6	TRBD2	TRBJ2-5	NA	TGTGCCAGCAGCTCTCTAGCGGGAGGGAAAGGGGAGACCCAGTACTTC	CASSSLAGGKGETQYF
TRBV27	NA	TRBJ2-7	NA	TGTGCCAGCGGGCTAACAGGGTTCTCCTACGAGCAGTACTTC	CASGLTGFSYEQYF
TRBV10-3	NA	TRBJ2-3	NA	TGTGCCATCAGCGCCGAGGGACTCCACACAGATACGCAGTATTTT	CAISAEGLHTDTQYF
TRBV6-1	TRBD2	TRBJ2-7	NA	TGTGCCAGCAGAGGACTAGCGGGAGGTTTAAGCTCCTACGAGCAGTACTTC	CASRGLAGGLSSYEQYF
TRBV11-2	TRBD1	TRBJ2-7	NA	TGTGCCAGCAGCCTAGACAGGGGGCGGCCCTACGAGCAGTACTTC	CASSLDRGRPYEQYF
TRBV3-1	NA	TRBJ2-4	few	TGTGCCAGCAGCGCCCGAGACATTCAGTACTTC	CASSARDIQYF